This TCR beta chain was sequenced during a study of long-term antiretroviral therapy in people with HIV. The overall study: In the earliest collections, sampling predates the 2015 immediate-ART recommendation by about a decade.

The CDR3 length is 15 residues. With 8 bases clipped from V and 9 bases from J, the junction kept 11 bases outside the gene matches. The V gene's germline CDR1 is LGHNA and CDR2 YNFKEQ. Notes on the study in general: An increase in diversity followed ART, yet levels stayed below transplant donor controls. ART adherence, viral resistance and therapy changes went undocumented.

Regarding this clone: Its antigen is still unknown.

Samples were assayed with immunoSEQ v3.0 at survey level. The sequencing target was 40,000-50,000 T-cell genomes per sample. Profiled with immunoSEQ multiplex PCR; TCRdb holds only in-frame clones, not every one. The sample records about 30,000 clones, 80% to 90% being singletons. The rearrangement joins TRBV4-2 to TRBJ1-6; TRBD1 matches at 9 bases. Here the sequenced sample was unsorted PBMCs, taken roughly 2.9 years before starting antiretroviral therapy. This receptor was identified in a woman younger than 45 with HIV. CDR3 nucleotide sequence: TGTGCCAGCGGGGCCAGCGGGACAGGGAGTTCACCCCTCCACTTT. This gives the protein CASGASGTGSSPLHF.